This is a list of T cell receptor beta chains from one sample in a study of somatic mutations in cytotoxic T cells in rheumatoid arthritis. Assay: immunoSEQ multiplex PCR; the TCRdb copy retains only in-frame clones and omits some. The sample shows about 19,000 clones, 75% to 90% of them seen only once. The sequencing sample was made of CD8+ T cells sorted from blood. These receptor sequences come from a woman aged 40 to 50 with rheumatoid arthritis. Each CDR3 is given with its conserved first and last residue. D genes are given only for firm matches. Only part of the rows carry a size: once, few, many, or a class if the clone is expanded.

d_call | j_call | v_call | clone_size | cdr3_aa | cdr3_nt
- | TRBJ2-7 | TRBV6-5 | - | CASSVSRTYEQYF | TGTGCCAGCAGTGTAAGCAGGACCTACGAGCAGTACTTC
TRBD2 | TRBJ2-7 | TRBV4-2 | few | CASSQATSGGYEQYF | TGTGCCAGCAGCCAAGCGACTAGCGGAGGATACGAGCAGTACTTC
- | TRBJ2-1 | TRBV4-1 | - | CASSHRLQDNEQFF | TGCGCCAGCAGCCATCGGCTCCAGGACAATGAGCAGTTCTTC
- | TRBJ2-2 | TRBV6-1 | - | CATLRDLNTGELFF | TGTGCCACATTACGGGACTTAAACACCGGGGAGCTGTTTTTT
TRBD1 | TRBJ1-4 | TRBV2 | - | CASRQPPGQGRVGEKLFF | TGTGCCAGCAGACAACCCCCGGGACAGGGTAGGGTAGGAGAAAAACTGTTTTTT
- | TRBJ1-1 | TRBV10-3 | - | CAISEGPGVNTEAFF | TGTGCCATCAGTGAGGGCCCGGGGGTGAACACTGAAGCTTTCTTT
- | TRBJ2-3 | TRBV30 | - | CAWSVGQFTDTQYF | TGTGCCTGGAGTGTTGGTCAGTTCACAGATACGCAGTATTTT
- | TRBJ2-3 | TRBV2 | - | CASRIGIGGGSTDTQYF | TGTGCCAGCAGGATTGGGATTGGGGGGGGCAGCACAGATACGCAGTATTTT
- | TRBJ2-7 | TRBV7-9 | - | CASSLVWRAEQYF | TGTGCCAGCAGCTTAGTTTGGCGGGCCGAGCAGTACTTC
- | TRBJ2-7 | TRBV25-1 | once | CASSYAGAPYEQYF | TGTGCCAGCAGCTATGCGGGTGCCCCCTACGAGCAGTACTTC
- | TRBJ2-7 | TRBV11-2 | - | CASSLEGTPGREQYF | TGTGCCAGCAGCTTAGAAGGGACACCCGGTCGGGAGCAGTACTTC
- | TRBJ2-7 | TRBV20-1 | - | CSAPRDYEQYF | TGCAGTGCTCCCCGGGACTACGAGCAGTACTTC
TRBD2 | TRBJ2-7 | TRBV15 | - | CASAGGRSYEQYF | TGTGCCTCGGCGGGGGGCAGGTCCTACGAGCAGTACTTC
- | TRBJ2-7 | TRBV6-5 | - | CASKRQGEQYF | TGTGCCAGCAAGCGGCAGGGGGAGCAGTACTTC
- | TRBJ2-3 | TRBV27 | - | CASSLSTKLESTDTQYF | TGTGCCAGCAGTTTATCGACTAAACTAGAAAGCACAGATACGCAGTATTTT
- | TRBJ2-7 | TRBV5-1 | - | CASPPGKWYEQYF | TGCGCCAGCCCCCCAGGGAAATGGTACGAGCAGTACTTC
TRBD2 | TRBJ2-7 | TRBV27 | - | CASSLSGRLYEQYF | TGTGCCAGCAGTTTGAGCGGGAGGCTCTACGAGCAGTACTTC
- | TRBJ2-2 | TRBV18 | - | CASSPSNTGELFF | TGTGCCAGCTCACCCTCGAACACCGGGGAGCTGTTTTTT
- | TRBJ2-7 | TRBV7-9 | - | CASSPLMGLEQYF | TGTGCCAGCAGCCCGTTAATGGGCCTCGAGCAGTACTTC
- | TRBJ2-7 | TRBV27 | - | CASSRGPTGSYEQYF | TGTGCCAGCAGTCGAGGTCCTACAGGGAGTTACGAGCAGTACTTC
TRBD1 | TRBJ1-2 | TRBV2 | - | CASTKGQVLANYGYTF | TGTGCCAGCACCAAGGGACAGGTGTTAGCTAACTATGGCTACACCTTC
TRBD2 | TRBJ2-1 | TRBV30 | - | CAWRGSGASNEQFF | TGTGCCTGGAGGGGCAGCGGGGCCTCCAATGAGCAGTTCTTC
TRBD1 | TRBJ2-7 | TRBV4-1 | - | CASSHRQGEFSYEQYF | TGCGCCAGCAGCCACAGACAGGGGGAGTTCTCCTACGAGCAGTACTTC
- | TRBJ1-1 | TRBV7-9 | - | CASSKLSGGPNTEAFF | TGTGCCAGCAGCAAACTTTCAGGAGGGCCGAACACTGAAGCTTTCTTT
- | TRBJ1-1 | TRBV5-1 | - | CASSLQGNTEAFF | TGCGCCAGCAGCTTACAGGGGAACACTGAAGCTTTCTTT
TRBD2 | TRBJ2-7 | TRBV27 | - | CASSLVRREGRGGEQYF | TGTGCCAGCAGTTTAGTGCGGCGGGAGGGCCGAGGTGGCGAGCAGTACTTC
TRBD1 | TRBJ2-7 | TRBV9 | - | CASSVGTGALYEQYF | TGTGCCAGCAGCGTAGGGACAGGGGCCTTATACGAGCAGTACTTC
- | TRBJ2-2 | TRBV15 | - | CATSRTRVDTGELFF | TGTGCCACCAGCAGAACGCGGGTTGACACCGGGGAGCTGTTTTTT
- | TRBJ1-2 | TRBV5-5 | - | CASSLDGHSPYGYTF | TGTGCCAGCAGCTTGGACGGTCACAGCCCCTATGGCTACACCTTC
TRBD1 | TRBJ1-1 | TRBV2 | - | CASSGTGGSLNTEAFF | TGTGCCAGCAGTGGGACAGGGGGCTCTCTGAACACTGAAGCTTTCTTT
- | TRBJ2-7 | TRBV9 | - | CASSPAGGYEQYF | TGTGCCAGCAGCCCTGCAGGGGGGTACGAGCAGTACTTC
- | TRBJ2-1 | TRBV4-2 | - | CASSQGGGRNNEQFF | TGTGCCAGCAGCCAAGGGGGGGGCCGGAACAATGAGCAGTTCTTC
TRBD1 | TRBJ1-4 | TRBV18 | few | CASSATGGLVNEKLFF | TGTGCCAGCTCAGCGACAGGGGGTCTGGTTAATGAAAAACTGTTTTTT
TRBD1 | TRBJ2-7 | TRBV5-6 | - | CASSPVPGQGRMEQYF | TGTGCCAGCAGCCCGGTCCCGGGACAGGGAAGGATGGAGCAGTACTTC
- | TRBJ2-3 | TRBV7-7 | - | CASSLDSTDTQYF | TGTGCCAGCAGCTTAGACTCCACAGATACGCAGTATTTT
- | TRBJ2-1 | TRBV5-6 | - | CASSLTGPFNEQFF | TGTGCCAGCAGCTTGACAGGTCCGTTCAATGAGCAGTTCTTC
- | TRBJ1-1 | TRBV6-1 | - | CASSPDRGQNTEAFF | TGTGCCAGCAGTCCCGACAGAGGACAGAACACTGAAGCTTTCTTT
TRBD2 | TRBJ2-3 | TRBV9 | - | CASSVGGVNTDTQYF | TGTGCCAGCAGCGTCGGGGGGGTTAACACAGATACGCAGTATTTT
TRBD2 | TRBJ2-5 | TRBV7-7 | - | CASSLLAGATKETQYF | TGTGCCAGCAGCTTACTAGCGGGGGCCACGAAAGAGACCCAGTACTTC
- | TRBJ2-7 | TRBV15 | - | CATGGGAYEQYF | TGTGCCACCGGGGGCGGAGCCTACGAGCAGTACTTC
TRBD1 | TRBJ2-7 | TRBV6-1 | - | CASSEGRDRDEQYF | TGTGCCAGCAGTGAGGGTAGGGACAGGGACGAGCAGTACTTC
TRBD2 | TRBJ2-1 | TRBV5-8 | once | CASSLGLAGRSYNEQFF | TGTGCCAGCAGTTTGGGACTAGCGGGCCGCTCCTACAATGAGCAGTTCTTC
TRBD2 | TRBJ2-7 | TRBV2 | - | CASSGGALAGSYEQYF | TGTGCCAGCAGTGGCGGGGCATTAGCGGGATCATACGAGCAGTACTTC
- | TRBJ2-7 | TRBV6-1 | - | CASITGNYEQYF | TGTGCCAGCATTACAGGGAACTACGAGCAGTACTTC
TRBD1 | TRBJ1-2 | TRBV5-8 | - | CASSYRTGDYGYTF | TGTGCCAGCAGCTACCGGACAGGCGACTATGGCTACACCTTC
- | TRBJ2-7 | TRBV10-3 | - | CAISEPTLAVYEQYF | TGTGCCATCAGTGAGCCTACCCTGGCGGTCTACGAGCAGTACTTC
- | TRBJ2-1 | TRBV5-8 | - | CASQSVAYLYNEQFF | TGTGCTAGCCAGTCAGTAGCGTACCTCTACAATGAGCAGTTCTTC
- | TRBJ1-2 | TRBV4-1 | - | CASSQVSQGAGYTF | TGCGCCAGCAGCCAAGTCTCTCAGGGCGCTGGCTACACCTTC
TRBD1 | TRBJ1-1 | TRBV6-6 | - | CASSAPQDRRAEAFF | TGTGCCAGCAGTGCCCCCCAGGACAGGAGGGCTGAAGCTTTCTTT
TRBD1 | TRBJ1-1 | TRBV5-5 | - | CASSPGQVDEAFF | TGTGCCAGCAGCCCGGGACAGGTGGATGAAGCTTTCTTT
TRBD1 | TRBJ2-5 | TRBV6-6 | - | CASSYVTGSLGETQYF | TGTGCCAGCAGTTACGTGACAGGGAGTTTGGGAGAGACCCAGTACTTC
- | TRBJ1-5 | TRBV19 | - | CASRIGGEPQHF | TGTGCCAGTCGAATCGGAGGGGAGCCCCAGCATTTT
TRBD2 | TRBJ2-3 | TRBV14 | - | CASSQTSGRSTTDTQYF | TGTGCCAGCAGCCAAACTAGCGGGAGGTCCACCACAGATACGCAGTATTTT
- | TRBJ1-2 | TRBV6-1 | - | CASIVGAGIYGYTF | TGTGCCAGCATTGTTGGGGCAGGGATCTATGGCTACACCTTC